The rows below give T cell receptor beta chains drawn from one sample of a study of STAT5B mutations in CD4+ large granular lymphocyte leukemia. TCRdb's copy holds only in-frame clones and misses some; the assay was immunoSEQ multiplex PCR. The sample lists over 25,000 clones; 65% to 85% were seen once. The sample was CD4+ T cells from blood buffy coats. The receptor set was obtained from a human donor in good health. The CDR3 runs from the conserved cysteine through the conserved F or W. The D gene is left open where the match is weak. Some rows have no size entry. The others give once, few or many, or a class for an expanded clone.

v_gene	abundance	d_gene	j_gene	CDR3nt	CDR3aa
TRBV10-3	.	TRBD2	TRBJ2-3	TGTGCCATCAGTGACCCGACTAGCGGGGGTAGCACAGATACGCAGTATTTT	CAISDPTSGGSTDTQYF
TRBV28	.	.	TRBJ2-5	TGTGCCAGCAGTTTGGATTCAGACTTGGAGTACTTC	CASSLDSDLEYF
TRBV9	.	TRBD1	TRBJ2-3	TGTGCCAGCAGCGCAGGACAGGGGGCAGATACGCAGTATTTT	CASSAGQGADTQYF
TRBV2	.	.	TRBJ2-7	TGTGTCAGGGGGGACAACCGCTACGAGCAGTACTTC	CVRGDNRYEQYF
TRBV7-9	.	.	TRBJ2-5	TGTGCCAGCAGCTCCCGGGGAAGCCTGCTCAAAGCGGAGACCCAGTACTTC	CASSSRGSLLKAETQYF
TRBV28	few	.	TRBJ1-5	TGTGCCAGCAGTTTGGCTCTCAGGGATGATCAGCCCCAGCATTTT	CASSLALRDDQPQHF
TRBV19	.	.	TRBJ2-3	TGTGCCAGTAGTATGACAGATACGCAGTATTTT	CASSMTDTQYF
TRBV5-4	.	.	TRBJ2-1	TGTGCCAGCAGCTTGGAAGTACTGAACAATGAGCAGTTCTTC	CASSLEVLNNEQFF
TRBV9	.	.	TRBJ1-6	TGTGCCAGCAGCGTAGACGTAAATTCACCCCTCCACTTT	CASSVDVNSPLHF
TRBV28	.	.	TRBJ1-1	TGTGCCAGTGGGGCTAGGTTGAACACTGAAGCTTTCTTT	CASGARLNTEAFF
TRBV6-1	few	.	TRBJ1-5	TGTGCCAGCCGTGGGGACGTAAATCAGCCCCAGCATTTT	CASRGDVNQPQHF
TRBV4-3	.	TRBD2	TRBJ2-3	TGCGCCAGCAGCCAAGATTCCGGGGGGATGGCGACAGATACGCAGTATTTT	CASSQDSGGMATDTQYF
TRBV9	.	.	TRBJ2-2	TGTGCCAGCAGCGTAGCGTCAAACACCGGGGAGCTGTTTTTT	CASSVASNTGELFF
TRBV28	.	TRBD1	TRBJ1-4	TGTGCCAGCGGGGGCTTACAGGGGGCAAGTGAAAAACTGTTTTTT	CASGGLQGASEKLFF
TRBV7-8	.	.	TRBJ1-1	TGTGCCAGCAGCGTAGACAGTTTGAACACTGAAGCTTTCTTT	CASSVDSLNTEAFF
TRBV7-9	.	TRBD2	TRBJ2-7	TGTGCCAGCACCTCAAACCCCCCAGCGGGGAGCTACGAGCAGTACTTC	CASTSNPPAGSYEQYF
TRBV19	.	.	TRBJ2-5	TGTGCCAGTAGCCCATTGGGGTCCAAGACCCAGTACTTC	CASSPLGSKTQYF
TRBV6-6	.	.	TRBJ2-1	TGTGCCAGCACCGAACGCGGGGAGGGGGGTGAGCAGTTCTTC	CASTERGEGGEQFF
TRBV6-1	.	.	TRBJ1-5	TGTGCCAGCAGTGAAATACCAGGGTCAGGGCAGCCCCAGCATTTT	CASSEIPGSGQPQHF
TRBV6-1	.	.	TRBJ1-1	TGTGCCAGCAGTGAAGCGCTCGGAAGCGGGACTGAAGCTTTCTTT	CASSEALGSGTEAFF
TRBV7-2	.	.	TRBJ1-1	TGTGCCAGCAGCTTAGAGGCCCTGGGGCAAACTGAAGCTTTCTTT	CASSLEALGQTEAFF
TRBV18	.	TRBD1	TRBJ2-1	TGTGCCAGCTCACTCCTTGACAGGGTCAATGAGCAGTTCTTC	CASSLLDRVNEQFF
TRBV7-9	.	.	TRBJ1-2	TGTGCCAGCAGCTTAAGGGACAACTATGGCTACACCTTC	CASSLRDNYGYTF
TRBV19	.	.	TRBJ1-2	TGTGCCAGTAGTATAGTTCAACAGCCCTATGGCTACACCTTC	CASSIVQQPYGYTF
TRBV7-9	.	.	TRBJ2-3	TGTGCCAGCAGCCGAACATCGGATACGCAGTATTTT	CASSRTSDTQYF
TRBV4-1	once	.	TRBJ1-4	TGCGCCAGCAGCCAGCCCGCGGAGTGGGGGGAGGGAGAAAAACTGTTTTTT	CASSQPAEWGEGEKLFF
TRBV6-1	.	.	TRBJ2-4	TGTGCCAGCAGTGAAGTCGGGGGAAGTGGGGCCAAAAACATTCAGTACTTC	CASSEVGGSGAKNIQYF
TRBV2	few	.	TRBJ1-5	TGTGCCAGCAGGCAGGGGACGGCAAGTCAGCCCCAGCATTTT	CASRQGTASQPQHF
TRBV18	.	TRBD1	TRBJ1-1	TGTGCCAGCTCATCTAACAGGGGTGAGAGCACTGAAGCTTTCTTT	CASSSNRGESTEAFF
TRBV7-8	.	.	TRBJ2-3	TGTGCCAGCAGCCCTAGCCGACTCGAGCGAGCAGATACGCAGTATTTT	CASSPSRLERADTQYF
TRBV19	.	.	TRBJ2-3	TGTGCCAGTAGCCCGTCGGCGGCAGGGATCACAGATACGCAGTATTTT	CASSPSAAGITDTQYF
TRBV4-1	few	.	TRBJ1-1	TGCGCCAGCAGCCAAGACCCGGGGGGGATGAACACTGAAGCTTTCTTT	CASSQDPGGMNTEAFF
TRBV6-1	once	.	TRBJ1-4	TGTGCCAGCAGTGTGGGGGTTCATGAAAAACTGTTTTTT	CASSVGVHEKLFF
TRBV19	few	.	TRBJ1-1	TGTGCCAGTAGCCCAGCGATGGTGGTTAGCACTGAAGCTTTCTTT	CASSPAMVVSTEAFF
TRBV4-3	.	TRBD1	TRBJ2-5	TGCGCCAGCAGCCAAGTAGACAGGGGGACCACCCAGTACTTC	CASSQVDRGTTQYF
TRBV7-2	few	TRBD1	TRBJ1-1	TGTGCCAGCAGCTTTCGACAGGGTAAGGACACTGAAGCTTTCTTT	CASSFRQGKDTEAFF